The 28 T cell receptor beta chains below all came from one sample that was sequenced in a study of glioma-infiltrating T cells (dated by TCRdb to 2016 to 2017). The run used an Illumina MiSeq. TCR alpha and beta CDR3 regions were amplified with the iRepertoire nested amplicon-rescue multiplex PCR (arm-PCR) platform from RNA. TCRdb cleaned the public reads at Q25 with fastp, built clones with MiXCR and kept in-frame beta chains. Entries are consolidated by CDR3 protein sequence, retaining the most common genes and DNA. Present in this sample are a few hundred thousand distinct CDR3 sequences, approximately 42% of which were seen just once. Approximately 12% of the sample comes from the top ten. Sequencing was carried out using glioma tissue, nonneoplastic brain tissue, or PBMCs (not recorded which). The receptors derive from a human donor with low-grade glioma or glioblastoma, undergoing nonglioma brain surgery, or in good health (not recorded which).

Concerning this clonotype: Just one base apart from a much larger clone, this may be a read error. This chain connects TRBV27 to TRBJ2-1; D uncertain. Germline lookup yields CDR1 MNHEY and CDR2 SMNVEV (reference sequence). The CDR3 runs to 15 residues. The CDR3 protein is CAISLKGLVTNEQFF. CDR3 DNA sequence: TGTGCCATCAGTTTAAAAGGGTTAGTCACCAATGAGCAGTTCTTC.

This clonotype was detected only a few times. The chain links TRBV5-1 to TRBJ1-1; weak D call: TRBD1 (5 bases). The CDR3 length is 14 residues. Germline V lookup: CDR1 SGHRS, CDR2 YFSETQ. Trimming stripped 4 bases from V and 10 bases from J, with 20 bases between. The CDR3 region is CASSPERGQSGAFF. The CDR3 DNA follows: TGCGCCAGCAGCCCCGAGCGTGGACAATCCGGAGCTTTCTTT.

At least ten counts were recorded for this clonotype. This chain joins TRBV7-2 and TRBJ2-7, with TRBD2 matching over 7 bases. V shed 2 bases and J 7 bases; nucleotides not matched to a gene: 8. CDR1 and CDR2 (germline): SGHTA, FQGNSA. The CDR3 has 14 residues. CDR3: CASSLSVGAGEQYF. CDR3 DNA sequence: TGTGCCAGCAGCTTATCGGTGGGAGCGGGAGAGCAGTACTTC.

The rearrangement uses TRBV7-2 and TRBJ2-3; 11 bases agree with TRBD2. The CDR3 runs 15 residues. The V gene end was trimmed by 8 bases and the J gene end by 4 bases; junction bases not matched to a gene: 8. Germline CDR1 and CDR2: SGHTA and FQGNSA. This chain's CDR3 is CASVLAGEAPDTQYF. The CDR3 region has the DNA TGTGCCAGCGTACTAGCGGGAGAGGCCCCAGATACGCAGTATTTT. The full variable domain, rest sourced from reference TRBV7-2 and TRBJ2-3, is GAGVSQSPSNKVTEKGKDVELRCDPISGHTALYWYRQSLGQGLEFLIYFQGNSAPDKSGLPSDRFSAERTGGSVSTLTIQRTQQEDSAVYLCASVLAGEAPDTQYFGPGTRLTVL.

The V and J genes are TRBV29-1 and TRBJ2-3; D perhaps matches TRBD1 (5 bases). CDR3 length: 14 amino acids. Germline values: CDR1 SQVTM, CDR2 ANQGSEA. V dropped 3 bases and J dropped 4 bases, with 14 bases sitting between them. The CDR3 bases are TGCAGCGTTGAGACGAACTGGGGCCCAGATACGCAGTATTTT. Its protein product is CSVETNWGPDTQYF.

In its sample, this clonotype was seen many times. The genes are TRBV27 and TRBJ2-1, with 9 bases fitting TRBD1. The germline CDR1 and CDR2 sequences are MNHEY and SMNVEV (reference sequence). Trimming at V came to 5 bases and at J to 4 bases, leaving 6 bases not matched to a gene. The CDR3 extends over 15 amino acids. CDR3 protein: CASSDDRGGYNEQFF. The CDR3 bases are TGTGCCAGCAGTGACGACAGGGGGGGATACAATGAGCAGTTCTTC.

The rearrangement uses TRBV28 and TRBJ1-1; no clear D gene. V was trimmed by 6 bases and J by 8 bases, leaving 19 bases between them. This CDR3 has 14 residues. The germline V gene encodes CDR1 MDHEN and CDR2 SYDVKM. The CDR3 is CASSYDGVTTEAFF. The CDR3, as DNA: TGTGCCAGCAGCTATGACGGAGTCACAACCGAAGCTTTCTTT.

With regard to this clonotype: Just one base apart from a much larger clone, this may be a read error. The rearrangement uses TRBV4-1 and TRBJ1-1; D not certain. The CDR3 spans 13 residues. The V gene's germline CDR1 is MGHRA and CDR2 YSYEKL. The CDR3 loop is CASRQVLNTEAFF. The CDR3 DNA follows: TGCGCCAGCAGGCAAGTTTTGAACACTGAAGCTTTCTTT.

This chain uses TRBV19 with TRBJ2-5, with TRBD2 as a possible D gene (6 bases). Trimming removed 6 bases from V and 4 bases from J, with 15 bases in between. The CDR3 is 14 residues long. CDR1 and CDR2 from the germline V gene are LNHDA and SQIVND (reference sequence). CDR3 in amino acids: CASREGGGIETQYF. The CDR3 DNA is TGTGCCAGTAGAGAGGGAGGAGGCATAGAGACCCAGTACTTC.

For this clonotype: This may arise from a read error, as a much more abundant clone is one base away. CDR3 bases: TGTGCCAGCAGCTTGACCTCTCAGGGTACGCAGTATTTT. Translation: CASSLTSQGTQYF. The gene calls are TRBV7-6 and TRBJ2-3; the D gene is possibly TRBD1 (5 bases). CDR3 size: 13 residues. Trimming removed 3 bases from V and 8 bases from J, with 12 bases in between. Germline-derived CDR1 and CDR2 are SGHVS and FNYEAQ.

The chain joins TRBV20-1 to TRBJ2-5; 7 bases match TRBD1. V lost 3 bases and J lost 5; bases outside the gene matches: 9. The CDR3 length is 14 residues. Germline V gives CDR1 DFQATT, CDR2 SNEGSKA (reference sequence). Here the CDR3 DNA reads TGCAGTGCTAGCAGACAGGGTAGGAGGGAGACCCAGTACTTC. Translation: CSASRQGRRETQYF.

This clonotype was counted ten times or more. This chain joins TRBV20-1 and TRBJ1-2, with D unresolved. Between the trimmed V and J ends, which lost 3 bases and 8 bases, there was a span of 13 bases. Germline CDR1 reads DFQATT; CDR2 reads SNEGSKA (reference sequence). The CDR3 totals 12 residues. As DNA, the CDR3 is TGCAGTGCTAGGAACCGGGTTGGGGGCTACACCTTC. It codes for CSARNRVGGYTF.

The table lists this clonotype with a few counts. This chain connects TRBV5-1 to TRBJ2-3, with TRBD2 matching over 8 bases. Germline loops: CDR1 SGHRS, CDR2 YFSETQ. The V and J ends lost 4 bases and 4 bases, in that order; junction bases with no gene match: 8. This CDR3 is 15 amino acids long. The CDR3 sequence: CASSRSAGGADTQYF. The CDR3, as DNA: TGCGCCAGCAGCCGCTCTGCGGGAGGTGCAGATACGCAGTATTTT.

This clonotype occurred a few times. The genes are TRBV11-1 and TRBJ2-7; D remains unclear. From germline, CDR1 is SGHAT and CDR2 FQDESV (reference sequence). Trimming pared 6 bases from V and 2 bases from J, leaving 11 bases between. The CDR3 covers 13 residues. The CDR3, as DNA: TGTGCCAGCAGTCCGACACCGGCCTACGAGCAGTACTTC. Protein sequence: CASSPTPAYEQYF.

A note on this clonotype: A much larger clone differs by one base, so this may be a read error. The rearrangement links TRBV6-9 to TRBJ1-6; D may be TRBD1 (6 bases). Germline CDR1 is MNHGY and CDR2 is SVAAGI. V lost 2 bases to trimming and J lost 10 bases, with 12 bases between them. The CDR3 has 14 residues. CDR3 loop: CASSYTTGKSPLHF. CDR3 nucleotides: TGTGCCAGCAGTTATACGACAGGTAAATCACCCCTCCACTTT.

The chain is built from TRBV6-2 or TRBV6-3 and TRBJ2-5; 7 bases agree with TRBD2. V was clipped by 6 bases and J by 5 bases; unmatched bases: 12. Germline V gives CDR1 MNHEY, CDR2 SVGEGT. There are 15 residues in the CDR3. CDR3 in amino acids: CASSRLGLVRETQYF. The CDR3, as DNA: TGTGCCAGCAGCAGACTCGGACTAGTTCGGGAGACCCAGTACTTC.

V and J are TRBV12-5 and TRBJ2-3; 7 nucleotides agree with TRBD2. The V gene's germline CDR1 is LGHNT and CDR2 FRNRAP. The CDR3 has 15 amino acids. J gave up 1 base and V 1 base, and 2 bases lay outside the gene matches. In DNA form, the CDR3 reads TGTGCTAGTGGTTTGGGGACTAGAGGCACAGATACGCAGTATTTT. This sequence encodes CASGLGTRGTDTQYF. The variable domain in full, completed from reference TRBV12-5 and TRBJ2-3, reads DARVTQTPRHKVTEMGQEVTMRCQPILGHNTVFWYRQTMMQGLELLAYFRNRAPLDDSGMPKDRFSAEMPDATLATLKIQPSEPRDSAVYFCASGLGTRGTDTQYFGPGTRLTVL.

The chain employs TRBV20-1 and TRBJ2-5, with 11 bases identical to TRBD2. There are 18 residues in the CDR3. V lost 0 bases to trimming and J lost 0 bases; unmatched junction nucleotides: 9. Germline CDR1 and CDR2: DFQATT and SNEGSKA (reference sequence). The CDR3 nucleotides are TGCAGTGCTAGAGATCTGATAGCGGGAGGGTATTACCAAGAGACCCAGTACTTC. Amino acids: CSARDLIAGGYYQETQYF.

This clonotype was recorded many times. CDR3 region: CASSYSPGNQPQHF. CDR3 coding DNA: TGTGCCAGCAGTTACTCGCCAGGGAATCAGCCCCAGCATTTT. This chain uses TRBV6-5 with TRBJ1-5, with D perhaps TRBD1 (5 bases). Germline CDR1 is MNHEY and CDR2 is SVGAGI. V was shortened by 0 bases and J by 4 bases, with 7 bases between the two germline ends. CDR3 length: 14 residues.

Comment on this clonotype: This may be a read error, as it is one base from a much larger clone. This chain links TRBV6-1 with TRBJ1-5; 7 bases map to TRBD1. This CDR3 spans 17 amino acids. The V and J ends lost 10 bases and 10 bases, in that order; junction bases with no gene match: 25. Germline lookup yields CDR1 MNHNS and CDR2 SASEGT. CDR3 residues: CANNGMTRDSFGGPQHF. The CDR3 bases are TGTGCCAACAATGGTATGACCCGGGACAGCTTCGGAGGACCCCAGCATTTT.

This rearrangement joins TRBV4-1 to TRBJ2-1; 8 nucleotides align to TRBD1. Germline CDR1 reads MGHRA; CDR2 reads YSYEKL. J lost 6 bases, V lost 2 bases, and 6 bases had no gene match. The CDR3 spans 15 residues. DNA for the CDR3: TGCGCCAGCAGCCAACGGACAGGGTTTGGCAATGAGCAGTTCTTC. Residues: CASSQRTGFGNEQFF.

This clonotype was counted at least ten times. The chain is built from TRBV28 and TRBJ2-1; 13 positions agree with TRBD2. Trimming at V came to 3 bases and at J to 9 bases, leaving 5 bases not matched to a gene. Germline values: CDR1 MDHEN, CDR2 SYDVKM. This CDR3 is built from 15 residues. DNA for the CDR3: TGTGCCAGCAGTTTCGGACTAGCGGGAGCTATTGAGCAGTTCTTC. It codes for CASSFGLAGAIEQFF.

At least ten counts were recorded for this clonotype. The V and J genes are TRBV20-1 and TRBJ2-5; 7 nucleotides agree with TRBD2. Germline V CDR1 and CDR2: DFQATT, SNEGSKA (reference sequence). J was trimmed by 5 bases and V by 3 bases; bases with no gene match: 21. This CDR3 is built from 18 residues. This CDR3 is CSASGGLTSRDTGETQYF. As DNA, the CDR3 is TGCAGTGCTAGTGGGGGTTTGACTAGCCGAGATACGGGGGAGACCCAGTACTTC.

This clonotype was found many times. The rearrangement links TRBV20-1 to TRBJ2-1; 10 bases match TRBD1. Germline CDR1 reads DFQATT; CDR2 reads SNEGSKA (reference sequence). The CDR3 extends over 12 amino acids. The V gene end was trimmed by 2 bases and the J gene end by 9 bases; junction bases not matched to a gene: 1. The CDR3 loop reads CSARWDRGEQFF. The CDR3 DNA follows: TGCAGTGCTAGATGGGACAGGGGTGAGCAGTTCTTC.

This clonotype was counted only a few times. The chain combines TRBV27 with TRBJ2-1; the D is unclear. The V gene lost 6 bases and the J gene lost 2 bases, with 11 bases spanning the gap. The CDR3 is 14 amino acids. Germline values: CDR1 MNHEY, CDR2 SMNVEV (reference sequence). In nucleotides, the CDR3 is TGTGCCAGCAGACCTAGAGTCACCTACAATGAGCAGTTCTTC. Translation gives CASRPRVTYNEQFF.

This rearrangement joins TRBV4-3 to TRBJ2-7; D is perhaps TRBD1 or TRBD2 (5 bases each). Trimming pared 0 bases from V and 8 bases from J, leaving 11 bases between. The CDR3 sequence is 13 residues long. Germline CDR1 and CDR2: LGHNA and YSLEER. CDR3 bases: TGCGCCAGCAGCCAAGAGACTTGGGACCAGCAGTACTTC. This codes for CASSQETWDQQYF.

This clonotype has a count of ten or more. The chain couples TRBV6-2 or TRBV6-3 to TRBJ2-1; D not certain. The CDR3 consists of 12 residues. Trimming left V 7 bases short and J 6 bases short, with 10 bases between. Per the germline V gene, CDR1 is MNHEY and CDR2 is SVGEGT. In DNA, the CDR3 is TGTGCCAGCACTCAACGGGTCAATGAGCAGTTCTTC. As protein: CASTQRVNEQFF.

The rearrangement joins TRBV7-2 to TRBJ2-7, with a tentative D call TRBD2 (6 bases). Germline V gene sequence: CDR1 SGHTA, CDR2 FQGNSA. Trimming removed 5 bases at V and 8 bases at J, with 22 bases between. The CDR3 is made up of 15 amino acids. CDR3 coding DNA: TGTGCCAGCAGCCCGGCCTTGGGGGGAGGAGGGAAGCAGTACTTC. It specifies CASSPALGGGGKQYF.